What follows are 25 T cell receptor beta chains derived from one specimen sequenced in a study of T and B cells in COVID-19 patients. Multiplex PCR with BIOMED2 TRB-A/B primer pools amplified TRB rearrangements. TCRdb re-analysed the multiplex PCR reads in MiXCR, keeping a single row per CDR3 protein. Of tens of thousands of distinct CDR3 sequences in the sample, over 25% were seen once. TRB was amplified from about 250-500 ng of blood genomic DNA. The sequencing sample was made of blood. All receptors derive from a human donor who had recovered from COVID-19.

Worth noting for this clonotype: The germline gene is not matched at one end of the junction; a read error may be the cause. V usage is TRBV5-4 and J usage is TRBJ1-2, with TRBD1 matching 7 bases. Germline values: CDR1 SGHNT, CDR2 YYREEE (reference sequence). The CDR3 runs to 13 residues. This chain's CDR3 is CASSSQGLRGYTF. The CDR3 DNA reads TGCGCCAGCAGCTCACAGGGGCTGAGGGGCTACACCTTC.

This clonotype was counted between two and nine times. The CDR3 is CASSSYLAADTQYF. The DNA for the CDR3 is TGTGCCAGCAGCTCTTACCTAGCGGCAGATACGCAGTATTTT. This chain links TRBV7-2 with TRBJ2-3; TRBD2 agrees at 7 bases. Looked up from germline, CDR1 is SGHTA and CDR2 is FQGNSA. Trimming took 4 bases from V and 4 from J; bases not matched to a gene: 5. CDR3 length: 14 amino acids.

The rearrangement joins TRBV30 to TRBJ2-3; 8 positions agree with TRBD2. Germline V gene sequence: CDR1 GTSNPN, CDR2 SVGIG (reference sequence). V dropped 0 bases and J dropped 6; count of bases not matched to a gene: 8. This CDR3 is built from 15 residues. The CDR3 coding sequence is TGTGCCTGGAGTGTAACTGCGGGGGGTGAGGATACGCAGTATTTT. Its translation: CAWSVTAGGEDTQYF. Variable domain in full (rest from reference TRBV30 and TRBJ2-3): SQTIHQWPATLVQPVGSPLSLECTVEGTSNPNLYWYRQAAGRGLQLLFYSVGIGQISSEVPQNLSASRPQDRQFILSSKKLLLSDSGFYLCAWSVTAGGEDTQYFGPGTRLTVL.

The DNA of the CDR3 is TGCAGCTCCGGGACTAGCGGGTTTGCCGGGGAGCTGTTTTTT. Protein product: CSSGTSGFAGELFF. The V call is TRBV29-1, the J call TRBJ2-2; the match to TRBD2 covers 12 bases. Germline trimming cut 8 bases from V and 6 bases from J; bases unmatched to any gene: 7. The V gene's germline CDR1 is SQVTM and CDR2 ANQGSEA. The CDR3 loop spans 14 amino acids.

This sequence joins TRBV11-3 and TRBJ1-1; D is unresolved. Germline V lookup: CDR1 SGHNT, CDR2 YENEEA. The CDR3 consists of 14 residues. Trimming took off 5 bases at V and 1 base at J, with 11 bases between the two ends. CDR3 in DNA: TGTGCCAGCAGCCAGAATATAGGGAACACTGAAGCTTTCTTT. Translating gives CASSQNIGNTEAFF.

The chain joins TRBV7-9 to TRBJ2-5; the D gene is possibly TRBD1 (6 bases). V was cut by 5 bases and J by 5 bases, with 18 bases left in between. Germline V lookup: CDR1 SEHNR, CDR2 FQNEAQ (reference sequence). The CDR3 spans 15 residues. As DNA, the CDR3 is TGTGCCAGCAGCAGCCCCCGCCCAGGGGCGGAGACCCAGTACTTC. It is translated as CASSSPRPGAETQYF.

There are many counts of this clonotype. This rearrangement joins TRBV27 to TRBJ2-1; 9 bases map to TRBD1. Germline loops: CDR1 MNHEY, CDR2 SMNVEV (reference sequence). Trimming took 2 bases from V and 9 from J; bases not matched to a gene: 8. The CDR3 loop spans 15 amino acids. The CDR3 DNA is TGTGCCAGCAGTTTAGGGACAGGGCCACGTAGTGAGCAGTTCTTC. Translating it yields CASSLGTGPRSEQFF.

This clonotype has only a few counts. Germline is not matched at one junction end, which may reflect a read error. J is TRBJ1-4 and V is TRBV5-6; tentative D call: TRBD1 (5 bases). This CDR3 is 14 amino acids long. Looked up from germline, CDR1 is SGHDT and CDR2 is YYEEEE. The CDR3 DNA reads TGCGCCAGTACCATCGGGGCAGGGAATGAAAAACTGTTTTTT. Protein sequence: CASTIGAGNEKLFF. Combining the CDR3 with reference TRBV5-6 and TRBJ1-4 gives the whole variable domain DAGVTQSPTHLIKTRGQQVTLRCSPKSGHDTVSWYQQALGQGPQFIFQYYEEEERQRGNFPDRFSGHQFPNYSSELNVNALLLGDSALYLCASTIGAGNEKLFFGSGTQLSVL.

There are a few counts of this clonotype. The chain couples TRBV5-1 to TRBJ2-7; the match to TRBD1 covers 9 bases. The CDR3 spans 14 residues. The germline V gene has CDR1 SGHRS and CDR2 YFSETQ. V lost 3 bases to trimming and J lost 2 bases; unmatched junction nucleotides: 3. DNA for the CDR3: TGCGCCAGCAGCTGGGGACAGGGCACCTACGAGCAGTACTTC. It specifies CASSWGQGTYEQYF.

This clonotype has a count of ten or more. The chain joins TRBV11-3 to TRBJ1-4; D gene ambiguous. The CDR3 extends over 15 amino acids. V was clipped by 0 bases and J by 5 bases, with 10 bases between them. Per germline, CDR1 SGHNT and CDR2 YENEEA. The chain's CDR3 is CASSLDFYPNEKLFF. DNA of the CDR3: TGTGCCAGCAGCTTAGATTTCTACCCAAATGAAAAACTGTTTTTT.

The sample holds many counts of this clonotype. The chain uses TRBV29-1 and TRBJ1-1; no reliable D call. The CDR3 runs to 13 residues. The germline CDR1 and CDR2 sequences are SQVTM and ANQGSEA. With 6 bases removed from V and 1 base from J, the gap between germline ends came to 12 bases. CDR3 bases: TGCAGCGTGGCCCTCAGTGGGAACACTGAAGCTTTCTTT. It yields the protein CSVALSGNTEAFF.

This clonotype came up many times. The V call is TRBV27, the J call TRBJ2-3; 11 bases agree with TRBD1. Germline values: CDR1 MNHEY, CDR2 SMNVEV (reference sequence). The CDR3 sequence is 15 residues long. Losses at the gene ends were 5 bases for V and 4 bases for J; bases not matched to a gene: 5. The CDR3 loop is CASSPGTGGSDTQYF. For the CDR3, the DNA is TGTGCCAGCAGTCCCGGGACAGGGGGTTCAGATACGCAGTATTTT.

Remarks on this clonotype: Possible read error: a much larger clone is one base away. CDR3 in DNA: TGTGCCAGCAGTCTTCTAGCGGGGGGTGATACGCATTATTTT. It translates to CASSLLAGGDTHYF. The V call is TRBV12-3 or TRBV12-4, the J call TRBJ2-3; TRBD2 aligns across 11 bases. This CDR3 has 14 amino acids.

There are many counts of this clonotype. The genes are TRBV6-5 and TRBJ2-7; D possibly corresponds to TRBD2 (6 bases). The V gene lost 0 bases and the J gene lost 0 bases, with 12 bases spanning the gap. Germline values: CDR1 MNHEY, CDR2 SVGAGI. This CDR3 is 16 amino acids long. The CDR3 sequence: CASSYSMGRSSYEQYF. CDR3 in DNA: TGTGCCAGCAGTTACTCGATGGGGAGGAGCTCCTACGAGCAGTACTTC.

The chain couples TRBV28 to TRBJ2-2, with D possibly being TRBD1 (6 bases). In germline, CDR1 is MDHEN, CDR2 SYDVKM. CDR3 length: 15 amino acids. With 4 bases removed from V and 4 bases from J, the gap between germline ends came to 13 bases. Here the CDR3 reads CASSYSGTTTGELFF. The CDR3 DNA is TGTGCCAGCAGTTACTCCGGGACAACCACCGGGGAGCTGTTTTTT.

The genes are TRBV11-3 and TRBJ2-3; the match to TRBD1 covers 9 bases. Germline values: CDR1 SGHNT, CDR2 YENEEA. V was pared by 1 base and J by 3 bases, with 2 bases of the junction left unmatched. The CDR3 is made up of 15 amino acids. CDR3 residues: CASSLGQGVTDTQYF. In DNA, the CDR3 is TGTGCCAGCAGCTTAGGACAGGGGGTGACAGATACGCAGTATTTT.

By share, this clonotype counts as medium-sized. This sequence joins TRBV19 and TRBJ2-5; D may match TRBD1 or TRBD2 (6 bases each). Trimming shortened V by 6 bases and J by 5 bases, and 13 bases separated the two germline ends. Germline V gene lookup returns CDR1 LNHDA and CDR2 SQIVND (reference sequence). CDR3 size: 13 residues. The CDR3 loop reads CASSDTGRETQYF. The CDR3, as DNA: TGTGCCAGTAGCGATACAGGGAGGGAGACCCAGTACTTC. Combining the CDR3 with reference TRBV19 and TRBJ2-5 gives the whole variable domain DGGITQSPKYLFRKEGQNVTLSCEQNLNHDAMYWYRQDPGQGLRLIYYSQIVNDFQKGDIAEGYSVSREKKESFPLTVTSAQKNPTAFYLCASSDTGRETQYFGPGTRLLVL.

This clonotype was detected a few times. CDR3 sequence (DNA): TGTGCCACCAGTGATTCCCCCATGGATACGCAGTATTTT. Its protein product is CATSDSPMDTQYF. V usage is TRBV24-1 and J usage is TRBJ2-3; D gene uncertain. CDR1 KGHDR and CDR2 SFDVKD come from the germline V gene. This CDR3 has 13 amino acids. With 2 bases removed from V and 6 bases from J, the gap between germline ends came to 8 bases.

The genes are TRBV30 and TRBJ1-5, with unresolved D. Germline CDR1 is GTSNPN and CDR2 is SVGIG (reference sequence). The length of the CDR3 is 13 residues. The ends were cut back, 0 bases at V and 6 bases at J, with 9 bases in the middle. The CDR3 coding sequence is TGTGCCTGGAGTGTCGAGAGAGCTCAGCCCCAGCATTTT. Its protein product is CAWSVERAQPQHF.

This chain uses TRBV15 with TRBJ2-1; 7 nucleotides align to TRBD2. Germline-derived CDR1 and CDR2 are LNHNV and YYDKDF (reference sequence). The CDR3 is made up of 15 amino acids. V lost 2 bases, J lost 10 bases, and 11 bases stayed unmatched. The DNA of the CDR3 is TGTGCCACCAGCAGACTTACGGGGGGAGGGGAGGAGCAGTTCTTC. It codes for CATSRLTGGGEEQFF.

This clonotype was seen a handful of times. V gene TRBV20-1 combines with J gene TRBJ1-3; D remains ambiguous. The germline gives CDR1 DFQATT, CDR2 SNEGSKA (reference sequence). The CDR3 is 13 residues long. With 6 bases removed from V and 4 bases from J, the gap between germline ends came to 13 bases. The CDR3 DNA reads TGCAGTGCGGTCCGGGAAGGAGGAAACACCATATATTTT. This encodes CSAVREGGNTIYF.

This chain joins TRBV6-6 and TRBJ1-1, with 9 bases identical to TRBD1. V lost 7 bases and J lost 5; bases outside the gene matches: 14. Germline CDR1 reads MNHNY; CDR2 reads SVGAGI (reference sequence). This CDR3 spans 16 amino acids. CDR3 DNA: TGTGCCAGCAACTCATCCCCGGGACAGGGAGGTACTGAAGCTTTCTTT. Its protein product is CASNSSPGQGGTEAFF.

V usage is TRBV13 and J usage is TRBJ2-1, with D possibly called TRBD1 or TRBD2 (5 bases each). From germline, CDR1 is PRHDT and CDR2 FYEKMQ (reference sequence). This CDR3 is 16 amino acids long. The germline V and J ends were trimmed by 2 bases and 6 bases, with 17 bases remaining between them. Here the CDR3 DNA reads TGTGCCAGCAGCTTATTGGGGGAAGATTATTTCAATGAGCAGTTCTTC. Translating gives CASSLLGEDYFNEQFF.

The rearrangement uses TRBV19 and TRBJ2-1; 9 bases agree with TRBD1. This CDR3 contains 16 residues. The trim removed 5 bases at V and 5 bases at J, leaving 10 bases unmatched. Germline-derived CDR1 and CDR2 are LNHDA and SQIVND (reference sequence). For the CDR3, the DNA is TGTGCCAGTAGTTTTTCCGGGACAGGGCCAAACAATGAGCAGTTCTTC. Translating it yields CASSFSGTGPNNEQFF.

The chain couples TRBV12-3 or TRBV12-4 to TRBJ2-7, with 8 bases that match TRBD1. The CDR3 spans 16 residues. With V trimmed by 4 bases and J by 1 base, 9 bases remained unmatched. CDR3 DNA sequence: TGTGCCAGCAGTTCCCATGACAGGGGATCGTCCTACGAGCAGTACTTC. Its protein is CASSSHDRGSSYEQYF.